The entry that follows covers one T cell receptor beta chain sequence. Its antigen has not been determined. No base quality values were provided; no much bigger clone lies one nucleotide off. Including the terminal cysteine and phenylalanine, the CDR3 comprises 15 residues. Of the read, only the CDR3 DNA is kept; its 45 bases are in frame from base 1. The germline V gene supplies CDR1 MDHEN and CDR2 SYDVKM. A distance of 7 bases separates the germline ends of V and J, which lose 1 base and 1 base respectively. This specimen belongs to a study of response to subunit inactivated influenza vaccine (dated by TCRdb to 2016 to 2019). As for the study more broadly: To follow how T cells responded to a trivalent subunit inactivated influenza vaccine, the researchers relied on deep quantitative profiling of the T cell receptor repertoire. The paper as a whole reports these results and caveats: The authors suggested that each seasonal influenza vaccination may recruit only a limited number of new T cells.

The library was generated by RT-PCR. Sequencing was performed on an Illumina HiSeq 2500. TCRdb reworked the public reads: Q25 trimming with fastp, MiXCR clone assembly, productive beta chains retained. Rows merge per CDR3 protein into single entries with the most common DNA and genes. For this sample the table gives hundreds of thousands of distinct CDR3 sequences, of which roughly 20% were detected only once. The ten largest account for approximately 10% of the sample. Recombination joined TRBV28 with TRBJ2-2, with no D gene named confidently. The specimen was PBMCs from blood, collected roughly 5 days after vaccination. The TCR comes from a man over 45 who received an inactivated influenza vaccine. Donor details come from another sample of the same person, matched by shared clones. CDR3 sequence: CASSLSLLNTGELFF. The DNA sequence is as follows: TGTGCCAGCAGTTTATCTCTCTTGAACACCGGGGAGCTGTTTTTT.